The 15 T cell receptor beta chains in this list originate from one sample, sequenced in a study of T cell changes during pregnancy in multiple sclerosis. Some clones are missing from TCRdb's copy, which holds only in-frame ones; the method was immunoSEQ multiplex PCR. The table has about 40,000 clones, roughly 92% seen once. The sequences come from CD4+ T cells from peripheral blood mononuclear cells, collected before pregnancy. All receptors come from a female donor with multiple sclerosis, enrolled in a pregnancy study.

This sequence joins TRBV29-1 and TRBJ2-7; no firm D call. Trimming removed 2 bases from V and 0 bases from J, with 5 bases in between. Germline V gene sequence: CDR1 SQVTM, CDR2 ANQGSEA. This CDR3 contains 12 residues. The CDR3 region has the DNA TGCAGCGTTGAAACATTCTCCTACGAGCAGTACTTC. It translates to CSVETFSYEQYF.

The chain links TRBV10-3 to TRBJ2-7, with no clear D. Trimming removed 4 bases at V and 2 bases at J, with 6 bases between. The CDR3 sequence is 12 residues long. Germline V CDR1 and CDR2: ENHRY, SYGVKD. The CDR3 DNA sequence: TGTGCCATCAGTGGGCCACCCTACGAGCAGTACTTC. As protein: CAISGPPYEQYF.

This chain joins TRBV2 and TRBJ2-2; no firm D call. V dropped 2 bases and J dropped 7 bases, with 8 bases sitting between them. The CDR3 runs to 13 residues. Germline V gene data show CDR1 as SNHLY and CDR2 as FYNNEI. The CDR3 is CASSEPVFGELFF. CDR3 in DNA: TGTGCCAGCAGTGAACCGGTTTTCGGGGAGCTGTTTTTT.

The chain is built from TRBV27 and TRBJ1-4; D possibly corresponds to TRBD1 (6 bases). The CDR3 contains 17 residues. The V and J ends lost 6 bases and 3 bases respectively, with 20 bases between them. The germline V gene encodes CDR1 MNHEY and CDR2 SMNVEV (reference sequence). The CDR3 bases are TGTGCCAGCAGCCAAACGACAGGACGGCTGGCTAATGAAAAACTGTTTTTT. Residues: CASSQTTGRLANEKLFF.

J is TRBJ2-7 and V is TRBV6-5; TRBD1 matches 10 bases. Germline trimming cut 6 bases from V and 3 bases from J; bases unmatched to any gene: 5. The CDR3 loop spans 14 amino acids. The germline gives CDR1 MNHEY, CDR2 SVGAGI. The CDR3 DNA sequence: TGTGCCAGCAGATACGGACAGGGGGGCTACGAGCAGTACTTC. Translated: CASRYGQGGYEQYF.

The rearrangement joins TRBV7-9 to TRBJ1-1, with D unresolved. The CDR3 has 14 residues. V shed 1 base and J shed 5 bases, with 11 bases lying between them. Germline V gene sequence: CDR1 SEHNR, CDR2 FQNEAQ (reference sequence). CDR3 DNA sequence: TGTGCCAGCAGCTTAGAATCCGGAGGGACTGAAGCTTTCTTT. It codes for CASSLESGGTEAFF.

The rearrangement uses TRBV29-1 and TRBJ1-3; TRBD1 agrees at 9 bases. Germline V gives CDR1 SQVTM, CDR2 ANQGSEA. V shed 7 bases and J 1 base; nucleotides not matched to a gene: 2. This CDR3 spans 13 amino acids. CDR3: CSGGTGSGNTIYF. CDR3 nucleotide sequence: TGCAGCGGGGGGACAGGGTCTGGAAACACCATATATTTT.

The chain has TRBV6-5 and TRBJ1-3; no reliable D call. The CDR3 runs 16 residues. V shed 3 bases and J shed 0 bases, with 12 bases lying between them. Germline CDR1 MNHEY, CDR2 SVGAGI. The CDR3 loop is CASSYSSELSGNTIYF. The CDR3 nucleotides read TGTGCCAGCAGTTATAGCAGCGAACTCTCTGGAAACACCATATATTTT.

This chain connects TRBV6-1 to TRBJ1-5; no clear D. This CDR3 comprises 12 residues. CDR1 is MNHNS, CDR2 SASEGT, per germline. V was shortened by 9 bases and J by 3 bases, with 9 bases between the two germline ends. In nucleotides, the CDR3 is TGTGCCAGTTCTCCCTACAATCAGCCCCAGCATTTT. Encoded protein: CASSPYNQPQHF.

J is TRBJ2-1 and V is TRBV2, with 9 bases lining up with TRBD2. Germline lookup yields CDR1 SNHLY and CDR2 FYNNEI. CDR3 length: 15 residues. Trimming took 6 bases from V and 10 from J; bases not matched to a gene: 13. Written as DNA, the CDR3 is TGTGCCAGCAGCCGGTGGGCGGGAGGGCCCCGGGAGCAGTTCTTC. Translating it yields CASSRWAGGPREQFF.

In its sample, this clone was seen once. This chain connects TRBV29-1 to TRBJ2-2; 9 bases are a match to TRBD2. CDR3 size: 15 residues. Germline V gene data show CDR1 as SQVTM and CDR2 as ANQGSEA. The trim removed 5 bases at V and 4 bases at J, leaving 8 bases unmatched. The CDR3 protein is CSVSPGLAFTGELFF. The CDR3 nucleotides are TGCAGCGTTTCTCCCGGACTAGCGTTCACCGGGGAGCTGTTTTTT.

The chain carries TRBV7-2 and TRBJ2-5, with D possibly being TRBD2 (6 bases). V was trimmed by 5 bases and J by 1 base, leaving 11 bases between them. The length of the CDR3 is 14 residues. The V gene's germline CDR1 is SGHTA and CDR2 FQGNSA. CDR3 region: CASSLGTVQETQYF. The CDR3 DNA reads TGTGCCAGCAGCCTCGGGACTGTCCAAGAGACCCAGTACTTC.

The rearrangement uses TRBV27 and TRBJ1-2; a possible D gene is TRBD1 (6 bases). The CDR3 runs to 16 residues. V was clipped by 2 bases and J by 6 bases, with 19 bases between them. Germline CDR1 reads MNHEY; CDR2 reads SMNVEV (reference sequence). The CDR3 loop is CASSLRDTGPLHGYTF. The CDR3 coding sequence is TGTGCCAGCAGTTTAAGGGACACGGGTCCTCTACATGGCTACACCTTC.

This chain links TRBV7-2 with TRBJ2-4, with 8 nucleotides matching TRBD2. Trimming removed 4 bases from V and 1 base from J; junction bases left unmatched: 3. Germline V gene sequence: CDR1 SGHTA, CDR2 FQGNSA. The CDR3 extends over 15 amino acids. As DNA, the CDR3 is TGTGCCAGCAGCTATAGCGGGATCGCCAAAAACATTCAGTACTTC. Protein: CASSYSGIAKNIQYF.

The chain has TRBV28 and TRBJ2-7, with TRBD1 as a possible D gene (6 bases). The CDR3 runs 13 residues. Looked up from germline, CDR1 is MDHEN and CDR2 is SYDVKM. The germline V and J ends were trimmed by 3 bases and 2 bases, with 8 bases remaining between them. CDR3 protein: CASSFTGTYEQYF. CDR3 nucleotide sequence: TGTGCCAGCAGTTTTACAGGGACCTACGAGCAGTACTTC.